The 12 T cell receptor beta chains below all came from one sample that was sequenced in a study of cytomegalovirus exposure and HLA in healthy donors. The PCR had 60 Vbeta and 13 Jbeta primers. This table comes from immunoSEQ multiplex PCR, and its TCRdb copy is limited to in-frame clones, with some not included. The data hold about 120,000 clones, with about 70% observed a single time. The material sequenced was PBMCs. These receptors were obtained from a human donor in good health.

The chain is built from TRBV28 and TRBJ2-7; perhaps TRBD2 as D (6 bases). The CDR3 is made up of 17 amino acids. The germline V and J ends were trimmed by 6 bases and 1 base, with 22 bases remaining between them. Germline assignment: CDR1 MDHEN and CDR2 SYDVKM. The CDR3 region is CASSSGTFVLPSYEQYF. Written as DNA, the CDR3 is TGTGCCAGCAGCTCCGGGACTTTCGTCCTGCCTTCCTACGAGCAGTACTTC.

This clone was picked up a small number of times. CDR3 amino acids: CASSRLAGGQGETQYF. The CDR3 bases are TGTGCCAGCAGTAGGCTAGCGGGGGGGCAGGGGGAGACCCAGTACTTC. This chain connects TRBV27 to TRBJ2-5; 12 bases fit TRBD2. Germline V lookup: CDR1 MNHEY, CDR2 SMNVEV (reference sequence). The CDR3 is 16 amino acids. The V gene end was trimmed by 5 bases and the J gene end by 5 bases; junction bases not matched to a gene: 9.

The chain has TRBV7-2 and TRBJ2-5; 15 bases are shared with TRBD2. CDR3 length: 19 residues. CDR1 is SGHTA, CDR2 FQGNSA, per germline. Trimming cost V 5 bases and J 0 bases; bases outside gene matches: 10. Here the CDR3 DNA reads TGTGCCAGCAGCCCCACGGGACTAGCGGGAGGAGGGTACCAAGAGACCCAGTACTTC. This gives the protein CASSPTGLAGGGYQETQYF.

The J gene is TRBJ2-4, the V gene TRBV27, with a tentative D call TRBD1 (6 bases). Germline values: CDR1 MNHEY, CDR2 SMNVEV (reference sequence). Trimming cost V 3 bases and J 5 bases, with 14 bases left between them. This CDR3 has 15 residues. The CDR3: CASSLNRVRENIQYF. The DNA for the CDR3 is TGTGCCAGCAGTTTGAACAGGGTTCGCGAAAACATTCAGTACTTC.

This chain connects TRBV19 to TRBJ1-5; D is perhaps TRBD1 (5 bases). Germline V gene lookup returns CDR1 LNHDA and CDR2 SQIVND (reference sequence). Trimming removed 4 bases from V and 6 bases from J, with 13 bases in between. The CDR3 spans 14 residues. CDR3 residues: CASSKTAGGQPQHF. DNA of the CDR3: TGTGCCAGTAGTAAGACAGCCGGCGGTCAGCCCCAGCATTTT. Looking up the rest from reference TRBV19 and TRBJ1-5 gives the full variable domain: DGGITQSPKYLFRKEGQNVTLSCEQNLNHDAMYWYRQDPGQGLRLIYYSQIVNDFQKGDIAEGYSVSREKKESFPLTVTSAQKNPTAFYLCASSKTAGGQPQHFGDGTRLSIL.

This chain links TRBV2 with TRBJ2-1; 7 nucleotides agree with TRBD2. The CDR3 spans 15 residues. Germline trimming cut 6 bases from V and 3 bases from J; bases unmatched to any gene: 8. Germline lookup yields CDR1 SNHLY and CDR2 FYNNEI. The CDR3 DNA reads as TGTGCCAGCAGCCCGGAGCGGGGCCTCTACAATGAGCAGTTCTTC. Translated, it gives CASSPERGLYNEQFF. Complete variable domain (other parts from reference TRBV2 and TRBJ2-1): EPEVTQTPSHQVTQMGQEVILRCVPISNHLYFYWYRQILGQKVEFLVSFYNNEISEKSEIFDDQFSVERPDGSNFTLKIRSTKLEDSAMYFCASSPERGLYNEQFFGPGTRLTVL.

The sample holds a few counts of this clone. This chain uses TRBV2 with TRBJ2-3; 8 nucleotides agree with TRBD1. Per germline, CDR1 SNHLY and CDR2 FYNNEI. The CDR3 runs to 15 residues. V lost 7 bases to trimming and J lost 1 base; unmatched junction nucleotides: 7. CDR3 in DNA: TGTGCCAGCAATTTCGACAGGGGCGGCACAGATACGCAGTATTTT. This encodes CASNFDRGGTDTQYF.

V is TRBV7-3 and J is TRBJ2-1; 9 bases map to TRBD1. V gave up 8 bases and J gave up 7 bases; unmatched junction bases: 9. This CDR3 contains 14 residues. Germline V CDR1 and CDR2: SGHTA, FQGTGA. The CDR3 region has the DNA TGTGCCAGCGGCCGGGACAGGGTATCTAATGAGCAGTTCTTC. As protein: CASGRDRVSNEQFF.

The rearrangement uses TRBV6-5 and TRBJ2-3, with 7 bases matching TRBD1. With 5 bases clipped from V and 6 bases from J, the junction kept 2 bases outside the gene matches. There are 12 residues in the CDR3. Germline V CDR1 and CDR2: MNHEY, SVGAGI. For the CDR3, the DNA is TGTGCCAGCAGTCTCAGGGGGGATACGCAGTATTTT. Amino acid sequence: CASSLRGDTQYF.

The chain recombines TRBV27 with TRBJ1-4; D is unresolved. V was cut by 8 bases and J by 8 bases, with 18 bases left in between. Germline V gene sequence: CDR1 MNHEY, CDR2 SMNVEV (reference sequence). The CDR3 runs 14 residues. The DNA of the CDR3 is TGTGCCAGCGGTCGCCTTGGGGAGGTGGAAAAACTGTTTTTT. Translating gives CASGRLGEVEKLFF. Full variable domain (rest looked up from reference TRBV27 and TRBJ1-4): EAQVTQNPRYLITVTGKKLTVTCSQNMNHEYMSWYRQDPGLGLRQIYYSMNVEVTDKGDVPEGYKVSRKEKRNFPLILESPSPNQTSLYFCASGRLGEVEKLFFGSGTQLSVL.

This chain links TRBV7-2 with TRBJ1-5, with unresolved D. CDR3 size: 17 residues. Germline CDR1 is SGHTA and CDR2 is FQGNSA. Trimming pared 9 bases from V and 0 bases from J, leaving 21 bases between. The CDR3 protein is CARPFGSMASSNQPQHF. CDR3 DNA: TGTGCCAGGCCCTTCGGGTCGATGGCTTCTAGCAATCAGCCCCAGCATTTT.

The J gene is TRBJ1-1, the V gene TRBV13; 7 nucleotides align to TRBD1. Germline CDR1 PRHDT, CDR2 FYEKMQ (reference sequence). Trimming took 3 bases from V and 3 from J; bases not matched to a gene: 7. The CDR3 contains 15 residues. The CDR3 here is CASSFPTGSDTEAFF. In nucleotides, the CDR3 is TGTGCCAGCAGCTTTCCGACAGGGTCGGACACTGAAGCTTTCTTT.